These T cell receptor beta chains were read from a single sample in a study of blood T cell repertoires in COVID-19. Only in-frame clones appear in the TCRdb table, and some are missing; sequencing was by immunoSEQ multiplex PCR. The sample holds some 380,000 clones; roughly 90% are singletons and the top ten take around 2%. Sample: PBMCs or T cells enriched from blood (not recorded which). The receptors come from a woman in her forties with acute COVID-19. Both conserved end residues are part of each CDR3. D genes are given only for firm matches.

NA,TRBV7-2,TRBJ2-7,CASSLVSTGPAYEQYF,TGTGCCAGCAGCTTAGTCTCAACAGGGCCAGCCTACGAGCAGTACTTC
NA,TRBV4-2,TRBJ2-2,CASSQNALTVTGELFF,TGTGCCAGCAGCCAGAACGCACTAACCGTCACCGGGGAGCTGTTTTTT
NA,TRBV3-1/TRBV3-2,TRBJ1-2,CASSQARLYYGYTF,TGTGCCAGCAGCCAAGCGCGACTATACTATGGCTACACCTTC
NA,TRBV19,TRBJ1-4,CASGSLFSTNEKLFF,TGTGCCAGTGGGAGTCTGTTCTCAACTAATGAAAAACTGTTTTTT
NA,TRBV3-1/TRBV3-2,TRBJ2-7,CASSQDPQGWSEQYF,TGTGCCAGCAGCCAAGATCCCCAGGGGTGGTCCGAGCAGTACTTC
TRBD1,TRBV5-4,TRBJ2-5,CASSFWVTGEEETQYF,TGTGCCAGCAGCTTTTGGGTGACAGGGGAAGAAGAGACCCAGTACTTC
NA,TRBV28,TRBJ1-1,CASSSTGVFLSFSPEAFF,TGTGCCAGCAGTTCAACGGGGGTTTTCCTCTCGTTTTCCCCTGAAGCTTTCTTT
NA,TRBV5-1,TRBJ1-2,CASSLEDGNGGYTF,TGCGCCAGCAGCTTGGAGGACGGGAATGGTGGCTACACCTTC
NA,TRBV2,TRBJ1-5,CASSTDSYSNQPQHF,TGTGCCAGCAGCACCGACAGCTATAGCAATCAGCCCCAGCATTTT
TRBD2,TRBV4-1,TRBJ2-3,CASRDIGGVPDTQYF,TGCGCCAGCAGGGATATTGGGGGGGTTCCAGATACGCAGTATTTT
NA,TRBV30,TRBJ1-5,CAWSVGGQPQHF,TGTGCCTGGAGTGTCGGTGGTCAGCCCCAGCATTTT
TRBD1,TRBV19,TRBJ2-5,CASSAQGAGETQYF,TGTGCCAGTAGTGCACAGGGGGCAGGAGAGACCCAGTACTTC
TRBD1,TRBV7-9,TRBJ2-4,CASSFGQGEGDIQYF,TGTGCCAGCAGCTTCGGACAGGGGGAAGGAGACATTCAGTACTTC
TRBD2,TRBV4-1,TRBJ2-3,CASSQDLAAGGRPTQYF,TGCGCCAGCAGCCAAGATTTGGCAGCGGGGGGCCGTCCTACGCAGTATTTT
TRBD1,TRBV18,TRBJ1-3,CASSPKGQTSGNTIYF,TGTGCCAGCTCACCAAAGGGACAGACCTCTGGAAACACCATATATTTT
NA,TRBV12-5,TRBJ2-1,CASGPPAGGAYNEQFF,TGTGCTAGTGGTCCCCCGGCAGGCGGGGCGTACAATGAGCAGTTCTTC